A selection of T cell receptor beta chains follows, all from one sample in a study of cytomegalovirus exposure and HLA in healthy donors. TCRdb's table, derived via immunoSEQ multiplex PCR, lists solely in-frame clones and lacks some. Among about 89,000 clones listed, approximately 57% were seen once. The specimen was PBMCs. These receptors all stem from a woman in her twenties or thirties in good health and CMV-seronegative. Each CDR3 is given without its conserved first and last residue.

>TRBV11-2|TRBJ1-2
ASSLDGNYGYT
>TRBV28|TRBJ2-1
ASTQRSYNEQF
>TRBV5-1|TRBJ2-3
ASSLYAGLRDTQY
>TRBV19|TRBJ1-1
ASSRNRDMNTEAF
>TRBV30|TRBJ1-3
AWSIGGDGNTIY
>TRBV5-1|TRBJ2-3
ASSLSGAGDTQY
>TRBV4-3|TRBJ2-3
ASSQDWTGGDTQY
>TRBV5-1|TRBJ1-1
ASSFGSLREAF
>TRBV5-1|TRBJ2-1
ASSLGQGGLF
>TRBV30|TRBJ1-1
AWSVGPRNTEAF
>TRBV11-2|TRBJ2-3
ASSSRGRPHDTQY
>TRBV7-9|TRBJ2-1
ASSPGTSGGPSSYNEQF
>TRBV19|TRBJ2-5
ASSDSQETQY
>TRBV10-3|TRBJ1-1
ATGTGGAGTEAF
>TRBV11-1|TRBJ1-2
ASSVDGYYGYT